Following are 3 T cell receptor beta chains from one sample sequenced in a study of T cell responses to AZD1222 COVID-19 vaccine. Repertoires were generated with immunoSEQ multiplex PCR, while TCRdb's copy carries only in-frame clones and drops some. The table has 100,000 or so clones, 80% to 90% seen once. The sequencing here drew on peripheral blood, taken on day 0 of AZD1222 vaccination. The receptors were gathered from an adult in good health.

The rearrangement uses TRBV4-1 and TRBJ1-3, with 7 bases that match TRBD1. The CDR3 is 14 residues long. CDR1 MGHRA and CDR2 YSYEKL come from the germline V gene. The ends lost 5 bases at V and 4 bases at J; junction bases unmatched: 5. The CDR3 region is CASSDPGGGNTIYF. The CDR3 bases are TGCGCCAGCAGCGACCCAGGGGGGGGAAACACCATATATTTT.

The chain has TRBV18 and TRBJ2-5; 7 nucleotides match TRBD1. Losses at the gene ends were 7 bases for V and 0 bases for J; bases not matched to a gene: 2. Germline lookup yields CDR1 KGHSH and CDR2 LQKENI. This CDR3 is 13 amino acids long. CDR3 nucleotides: TGTGCCAGCTGGGACAGAAACCAAGAGACCCAGTACTTC. As protein: CASWDRNQETQYF.

The genes are TRBV2 and TRBJ1-1; D not resolved. The CDR3 length is 16 residues. Looked up from germline, CDR1 is SNHLY and CDR2 is FYNNEI. The germline V and J ends were trimmed by 3 bases and 2 bases, with 16 bases remaining between them. The CDR3, as DNA: TGTGCCAGCAGTGAGGTTGCTACGGGATTAAACACTGAAGCTTTCTTT. It translates to CASSEVATGLNTEAFF.